One and the same sample provided the 29 T cell receptor beta chains below, sequenced in a study of T cells in Graves' hyperthyroidism and ophthalmopathy. TCR beta CDR3 sequences were amplified from RNA transcripts. A first-round RT-PCR of the TCR CDR3 used the HTBI primer set. TCRdb recomputed calls from the multiplex PCR reads with MiXCR, one row per CDR3 protein. The sample comprises around 350,000 distinct CDR3 sequences, about 18% of which are singletons, and approximately 4% rests with the top ten. Sample: blood. The receptor set was obtained from a woman between 18 and 30 years old with Graves' hyperthyroidism.

This clonotype was seen ten or more times. CDR3 coding DNA: TGCGCCAGCAGCTTGGAGGGCACCGGTAGAGACTATGGCTACACCTTC. As protein: CASSLEGTGRDYGYTF. The chain uses TRBV5-1 and TRBJ1-2; the D is unclear. V was cut by 0 bases and J by 3 bases, with 15 bases left in between. Germline V gene data show CDR1 as SGHRS and CDR2 as YFSETQ. This CDR3 spans 16 amino acids.

This clonotype was recorded a few times. The V and J genes are TRBV2 and TRBJ2-5, with D possibly matching TRBD2 (5 bases). The ends were cut back, 7 bases at V and 9 bases at J, with 15 bases in the middle. The CDR3 totals 12 residues. Germline V gives CDR1 SNHLY, CDR2 FYNNEI. In DNA form, the CDR3 reads TGTGCCAGCACCTGGACTGGTTCTTCCCAGTACTTC. Amino acid sequence: CASTWTGSSQYF.

The chain uses TRBV11-2 and TRBJ1-1; 7 nucleotides line up with TRBD1. The CDR3 has 14 amino acids. Per germline, CDR1 SGHAT and CDR2 FQNNGV. Trimming took 5 bases from V and 5 from J; bases not matched to a gene: 8. CDR3 bases: TGTGCCAGCAGCGCAGAGGCAGGGGGAACTGAAGCTTTCTTT. Translated, it gives CASSAEAGGTEAFF.

At least ten counts were recorded for this clonotype. This chain links TRBV7-2 with TRBJ1-3, with D unclear. The CDR3 has 15 amino acids. Trimming stripped 6 bases from V and 4 bases from J, with 16 bases between. CDR1 and CDR2 from the germline V gene are SGHTA and FQGNSA. CDR3 DNA: TGTGCCAGCAGTTTATCCACTTACTGGGGAAACACCATATATTTT. It yields the protein CASSLSTYWGNTIYF.

Many counts were recorded for this clonotype. The chain has TRBV2 and TRBJ2-5; 14 nucleotides align to TRBD2. This CDR3 is 16 amino acids long. V lost 5 bases and J lost 2; bases outside the gene matches: 4. Germline CDR1 is SNHLY and CDR2 is FYNNEI. The CDR3 region is CASSSGTSGGQETQYF. DNA of the CDR3: TGTGCCAGCAGTTCCGGGACTAGCGGGGGTCAAGAGACCCAGTACTTC.

This clonotype was detected many times. The V call is TRBV6-5, the J call TRBJ1-5, with D perhaps TRBD1 (5 bases). Germline V lookup: CDR1 MNHEY, CDR2 SVGAGI. Trimming removed 0 bases from V and 8 bases from J, with 14 bases in between. CDR3 size: 15 residues. In DNA form, the CDR3 reads TGTGCCAGCAGTTACTCGAAGGGACGGGGAGAGCCCCAGCATTTT. This encodes CASSYSKGRGEPQHF.

This clonotype was seen many times. The CDR3: CATSENKNTEAFF. The CDR3 DNA follows: TGTGCCACCAGTGAGAATAAGAACACTGAAGCTTTCTTT. The chain uses TRBV24-1 and TRBJ1-1; D not resolved. V was shortened by 4 bases and J by 1 base, with 6 bases between the two germline ends. The CDR3 is made up of 13 amino acids. The germline V gene encodes CDR1 KGHDR and CDR2 SFDVKD.

This clonotype came up many times. The chain joins TRBV13 to TRBJ1-2; D unresolved. This CDR3 is built from 13 residues. Trimming took 1 base from V and 4 from J, leaving 7 bases between them. Germline assignment: CDR1 PRHDT and CDR2 FYEKMQ (reference sequence). Written as DNA, the CDR3 is TGTGCCAGCAGCTTAGCCCACAGCTATGGCTACACCTTC. Its protein product is CASSLAHSYGYTF.

This clonotype showed up many times. This sequence joins TRBV11-2 and TRBJ1-5, with D unresolved. CDR3 length: 15 residues. Germline V gene sequence: CDR1 SGHAT, CDR2 FQNNGV. Trimming left V 0 bases short and J 9 bases short, with 15 bases between. The CDR3 coding sequence is TGTGCCAGCAGCTTAGATGGCCGATTATCATTGCCCCAGCATTTT. Translation gives CASSLDGRLSLPQHF.

The chain employs TRBV4-1 and TRBJ2-7; D unclear. This CDR3 has 16 amino acids. Germline V gene sequence: CDR1 MGHRA, CDR2 YSYEKL. Trimming shortened V by 8 bases and J by 3 bases, and 23 bases separated the two germline ends. The DNA of the CDR3 is TGCGCCAGCCAATTATTCGACGGTACGCCCGGCTACGAGCAGTACTTC. Translating gives CASQLFDGTPGYEQYF.

This clonotype was recorded many times. The chain combines TRBV20-1 with TRBJ1-2, with D perhaps TRBD1 (6 bases). This CDR3 spans 15 amino acids. With 4 bases removed from V and 7 bases from J, the gap between germline ends came to 22 bases. Germline-derived CDR1 and CDR2 are DFQATT and SNEGSKA (reference sequence). The CDR3 loop is CSAKGTGQIVTGYTF. As DNA, the CDR3 is TGCAGTGCTAAGGGCACTGGACAGATCGTAACTGGCTACACCTTC.

The V gene is TRBV15, the J gene TRBJ2-2; weak D call: TRBD2 (5 bases). Per germline, CDR1 LNHNV and CDR2 YYDKDF (reference sequence). The CDR3 consists of 17 residues. Trimming removed 0 bases from V and 6 bases from J, with 17 bases in between. The CDR3 nucleotides are TGTGCCACCAGCAGAGATGCGGGCTTTGGGCGACCCGGGGAGCTGTTTTTT. Its translation is CATSRDAGFGRPGELFF. Combining the CDR3 with reference TRBV15 and TRBJ2-2 gives the whole variable domain DAMVIQNPRYQVTQFGKPVTLSCSQTLNHNVMYWYQQKSSQAPKLLFHYYDKDFNNEADTPDNFQSRRPNTSFCFLDIRSPGLGDTAMYLCATSRDAGFGRPGELFFGEGSRLTVL.

Many counts were recorded for this clonotype. The genes are TRBV25-1 and TRBJ2-5; 7 bases are shared with TRBD2. Germline V gives CDR1 MGHDK, CDR2 SYGVNS. The CDR3 spans 16 residues. Trimming at V came to 3 bases and at J to 5 bases, leaving 12 bases not matched to a gene. The CDR3 loop reads CASSEVGLGKSETQYF. CDR3 in DNA: TGTGCCAGCAGTGAGGTAGGACTAGGAAAATCGGAGACCCAGTACTTC.

This clonotype was recorded many times. The chain carries TRBV6-5 and TRBJ2-2; D not certain. V lost 2 bases and J lost 6, with 4 bases in between. Germline V gene lookup returns CDR1 MNHEY and CDR2 SVGAGI. The CDR3 totals 12 residues. The CDR3 protein is CASSYISGELFF. Written as DNA, the CDR3 is TGTGCCAGCAGTTACATCTCCGGGGAGCTGTTTTTT.

This clonotype was observed a handful of times. A much larger clone is a single base away; this may be a read error. V and J are TRBV4-1 and TRBJ2-7, with D perhaps matching TRBD1 (5 bases). This CDR3 has 15 residues. Germline V lookup: CDR1 MGHRA, CDR2 YSYEKL. CDR3 loop: CASIQVTGPRWEQYF. As DNA, the CDR3 is TGCGCCAGCATCCAAGTCACAGGCCCGAGATGGGAGCAGTACTTC.

This clonotype was seen many times. The chain joins TRBV7-3 to TRBJ1-1, with D unresolved. Looked up from germline, CDR1 is SGHTA and CDR2 is FQGTGA. The germline V and J ends were trimmed by 2 bases and 0 bases, with 10 bases remaining between them. This CDR3 contains 15 residues. The CDR3 here is CASSLDRILNTEAFF. DNA for the CDR3: TGTGCCAGCAGCTTAGACCGGATTCTGAACACTGAAGCTTTCTTT.

This clonotype was recorded many times. J is TRBJ1-2 and V is TRBV19; 8 nucleotides align to TRBD1. The CDR3 totals 15 residues. The ends lost 2 bases at V and 4 bases at J; junction bases unmatched: 6. The V gene's germline CDR1 is LNHDA and CDR2 SQIVND (reference sequence). As DNA, the CDR3 is TGTGCCAGTAGTATATCCCCGGGACAGGTCTATGGCTACACCTTC. Protein: CASSISPGQVYGYTF. The full variable domain, its missing parts supplied by reference TRBV19 and TRBJ1-2, is DGGITQSPKYLFRKEGQNVTLSCEQNLNHDAMYWYRQDPGQGLRLIYYSQIVNDFQKGDIAEGYSVSREKKESFPLTVTSAQKNPTAFYLCASSISPGQVYGYTFGSGTRLTVV.

The genes are TRBV3-1 and TRBJ1-2; no clear D gene. The CDR3 is 13 residues long. V lost 0 bases to trimming and J lost 8 bases, with 10 bases between them. The germline gives CDR1 LGHDT, CDR2 YNNKEL (reference sequence). The CDR3 sequence is CASSQEEGAGYTF. The CDR3 DNA reads TGTGCCAGCAGCCAAGAGGAGGGCGCAGGCTACACCTTC. The whole variable domain, remainder taken from reference TRBV3-1 and TRBJ1-2, is DTAVSQTPKYLVTQMGNDKSIKCEQNLGHDTMYWYKQDSKKFLKIMFSYNNKELIINETVPNRFSPKSPDKAHLNLHINSLELGDSAVYFCASSQEEGAGYTFGSGTRLTVV.

This clonotype was found many times. The chain uses TRBV28 and TRBJ1-1; TRBD1 might be the D (5 bases). The CDR3 consists of 12 residues. Germline loops: CDR1 MDHEN, CDR2 SYDVKM. V was pared by 1 base and J by 6 bases, with 6 bases between. The CDR3 region has the DNA TGTGCCAGCAGTTTATCCAGGGCTGAAGCTTTCTTT. It translates to CASSLSRAEAFF. Using reference TRBV28 and TRBJ1-1 for the parts outside the CDR3, the full variable domain is DVKVTQSSRYLVKRTGEKVFLECVQDMDHENMFWYRQDPGLGLRLIYFSYDVKMKEKGDIPEGYSVSREKKERFSLILESASTNQTSMYLCASSLSRAEAFFGQGTRLTVV.

At least ten counts were recorded for this clonotype. The chain joins TRBV6-5 to TRBJ2-5, with TRBD2 as a possible D gene (6 bases). The CDR3 length is 15 residues. V was cut by 7 bases and J by 1 base, with 16 bases left in between. The germline CDR1 and CDR2 sequences are MNHEY and SVGAGI. In nucleotides, the CDR3 is TGTGCCAGCACCTACTCTCGGGGGTTCCAAGAGACCCAGTACTTC. Translation: CASTYSRGFQETQYF.

This clonotype came up many times. The chain couples TRBV6-1 to TRBJ2-5; D is ambiguous. Trimming removed 2 bases at V and 10 bases at J, with 14 bases between. The CDR3 consists of 13 residues. Germline lookup yields CDR1 MNHNS and CDR2 SASEGT. This chain's CDR3 is CASSENRRSDQYF. In nucleotides, the CDR3 is TGTGCCAGCAGTGAAAACCGGCGTAGTGACCAGTACTTC.

In its sample, this clonotype was seen many times. The chain couples TRBV6-2 or TRBV6-3 to TRBJ1-1, with D perhaps matching TRBD1 (6 bases). The V end lost 6 bases, the J end lost 6 bases, and 14 bases lay between the germline ends. Germline V gives CDR1 MNHEY, CDR2 SVGEGT. The CDR3 is made up of 13 amino acids. CDR3 protein: CASSIGTPPEAFF. CDR3 nucleotides: TGTGCCAGCAGCATTGGGACACCGCCTGAAGCTTTCTTT.

With respect to this clonotype: The junction departs from germline at one end; a sequencing error may be responsible. The chain carries TRBV6-4 and TRBJ2-5, with 9 bases matching TRBD2. The germline V gene has CDR1 MRHNA and CDR2 SNTAGT. The CDR3 is made up of 17 amino acids. In DNA, the CDR3 is TGTGCCAGCAGTCTACTAGGGAAGCGGGGGGCAGGGGAGACCCGGTACTTC. It translates to CASSLLGKRGAGETRYF.

This clonotype was observed at least ten times. V is TRBV4-2 and J is TRBJ2-1; D could derive from TRBD1 or TRBD2 (6 bases each). CDR3 length: 13 amino acids. Per the germline V gene, CDR1 is LGHNA and CDR2 is YNFKEQ. Trimming stripped 3 bases from V and 5 bases from J, with 8 bases between. The CDR3 reads CASSQEGDNEQFF. The CDR3 DNA reads as TGTGCCAGCAGCCAGGAGGGGGACAATGAGCAGTTCTTC.

This clonotype was counted between two and nine times. The chain uses TRBV2 and TRBJ1-1; tentatively, D is TRBD1 (5 bases). The CDR3 is 12 residues long. The ends were cut back, 7 bases at V and 3 bases at J, with 9 bases in the middle. The germline V gene encodes CDR1 SNHLY and CDR2 FYNNEI. CDR3 protein: CASKRDHTEAFF. For the CDR3, the DNA is TGTGCCAGCAAAAGGGACCACACTGAAGCTTTCTTT.

There are many counts of this clonotype. The chain has TRBV12-3 or TRBV12-4 and TRBJ2-7; D remains unclear. The CDR3 contains 15 residues. The germline V and J ends were trimmed by 1 base and 2 bases, with 12 bases remaining between them. The CDR3 sequence is CASSLVWDRTYEQYF. CDR3 bases: TGTGCCAGCAGTTTAGTTTGGGATAGGACCTACGAGCAGTACTTC.

This clonotype was observed at least ten times. This chain uses TRBV7-8 with TRBJ2-5, with 7 nucleotides matching TRBD2. The CDR3 extends over 17 amino acids. Trimming cost V 2 bases and J 5 bases; bases outside gene matches: 14. Germline V gene sequence: CDR1 SGHVS, CDR2 FQNEAQ. The chain's CDR3 is CASSLIELLRRGETQYF. The CDR3 DNA reads TGTGCCAGCAGCTTAATCGAATTACTGAGGCGGGGGGAGACCCAGTACTTC.

This clonotype was seen only a few times. The rearrangement links TRBV29-1 to TRBJ2-3; 9 nucleotides line up with TRBD1. V lost 3 bases, J lost 2 bases, and 9 bases stayed unmatched. CDR1 SQVTM and CDR2 ANQGSEA come from the germline V gene. The CDR3 runs to 16 residues. CDR3 sequence: CSVEPTRTGVTDTQYF. CDR3 sequence (DNA): TGCAGCGTTGAGCCCACAAGGACAGGGGTCACAGATACGCAGTATTTT.

This clonotype was picked up many times. This rearrangement joins TRBV6-4 to TRBJ2-2; no reliable D call. The CDR3 contains 13 residues. The V end was cut by 0 bases, the J end by 6 bases, with 5 bases between. Germline assignment: CDR1 MRHNA and CDR2 SNTAGT. The CDR3 loop is CASSDSGPGELFF. In DNA form, the CDR3 reads TGTGCCAGCAGTGACTCAGGGCCCGGGGAGCTGTTTTTT.